This T cell receptor (beta chain) was captured by sequencing in a study of blood T cell repertoires in COVID-19. Study context: The samples span acute and convalescent COVID-19 from the United States, Italy and Spain. From T cells, B-cell-depleted T cells, or PBMCs came the material, which was cDNA or gDNA.

With 3 bases clipped from V and 6 bases from J, the junction kept 5 bases outside the gene matches. This CDR3 is 16 amino acids long. Germline CDR1 and CDR2: SGHNT and YENEEA. How the authors handled the data: Cell counts per sample came from amplifying reference gene primers. The repertoire was sequenced with immunoSEQ multiplex PCR; TCRdb's copy has only in-frame clones and lacks some. V and J calls and clone size come straight from that table; D and trimming were deduced from the DNA. The sample contains 180,000 or so clones, approximately 87% of which appear only once. The sequence came from a man aged 18 to 29 with active or convalescent COVID-19. The rearrangement joins TRBV11-3 to TRBJ2-2; 12 nucleotides match TRBD1. Sequencing was performed on peripheral blood. The CDR3 region is CASSFAGQGAAGELFF. The DNA for the CDR3 is TGTGCCAGCAGCTTTGCGGGACAGGGGGCGGCCGGGGAGCTGTTTTTT.